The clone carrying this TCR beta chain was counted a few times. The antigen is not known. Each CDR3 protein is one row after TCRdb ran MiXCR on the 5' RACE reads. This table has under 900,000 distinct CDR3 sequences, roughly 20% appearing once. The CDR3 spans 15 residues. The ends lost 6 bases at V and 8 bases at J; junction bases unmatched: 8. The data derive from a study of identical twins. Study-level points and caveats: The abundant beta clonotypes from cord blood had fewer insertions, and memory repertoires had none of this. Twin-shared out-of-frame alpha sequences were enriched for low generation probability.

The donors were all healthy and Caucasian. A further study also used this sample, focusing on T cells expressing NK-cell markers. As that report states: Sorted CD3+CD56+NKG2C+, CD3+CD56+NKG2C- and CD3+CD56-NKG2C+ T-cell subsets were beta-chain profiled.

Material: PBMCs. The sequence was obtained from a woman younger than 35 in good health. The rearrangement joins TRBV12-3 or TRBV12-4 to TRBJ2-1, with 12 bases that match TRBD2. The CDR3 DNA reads TGTGCCAGCAGGGAACGACTAGCGGGAGTCTATGAGCAGTTCTTC. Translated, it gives CASRERLAGVYEQFF.